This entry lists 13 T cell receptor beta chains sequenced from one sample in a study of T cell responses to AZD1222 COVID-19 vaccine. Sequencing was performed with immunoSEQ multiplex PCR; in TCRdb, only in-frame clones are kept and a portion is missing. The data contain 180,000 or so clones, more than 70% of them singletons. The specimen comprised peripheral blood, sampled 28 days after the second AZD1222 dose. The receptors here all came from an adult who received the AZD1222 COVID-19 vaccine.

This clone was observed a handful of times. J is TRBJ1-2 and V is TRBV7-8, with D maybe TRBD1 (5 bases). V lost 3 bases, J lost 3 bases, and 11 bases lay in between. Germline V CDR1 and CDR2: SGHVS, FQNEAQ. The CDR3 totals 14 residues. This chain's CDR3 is CASSLAQGDYGYTF. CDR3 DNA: TGTGCCAGCAGCTTGGCCCAGGGTGACTATGGCTACACCTTC.

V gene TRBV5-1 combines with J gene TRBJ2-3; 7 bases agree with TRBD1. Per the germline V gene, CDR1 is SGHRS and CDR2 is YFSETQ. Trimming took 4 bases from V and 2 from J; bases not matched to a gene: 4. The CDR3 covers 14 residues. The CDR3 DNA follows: TGCGCCAGCAGCCGGGACAGAGTCACAGATACGCAGTATTTT. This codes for CASSRDRVTDTQYF.

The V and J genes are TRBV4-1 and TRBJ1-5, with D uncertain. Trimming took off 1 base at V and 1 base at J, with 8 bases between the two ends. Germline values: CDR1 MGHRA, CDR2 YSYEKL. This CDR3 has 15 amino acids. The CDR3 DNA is TGCGCCAGCAGCCAAGGGTATCCGAGCAATCAGCCCCAGCATTTT. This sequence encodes CASSQGYPSNQPQHF.

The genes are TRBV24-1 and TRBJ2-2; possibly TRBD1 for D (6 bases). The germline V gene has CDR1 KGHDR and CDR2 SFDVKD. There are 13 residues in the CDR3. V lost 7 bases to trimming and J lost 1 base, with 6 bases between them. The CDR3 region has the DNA TGTGCCACCAGGACAGGGAACACCGGGGAGCTGTTTTTT. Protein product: CATRTGNTGELFF.

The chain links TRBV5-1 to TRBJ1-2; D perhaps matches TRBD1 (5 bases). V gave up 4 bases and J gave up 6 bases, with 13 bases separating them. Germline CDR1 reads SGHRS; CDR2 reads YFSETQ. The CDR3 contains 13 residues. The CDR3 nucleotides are TGCGCCAGCAGCGTCCACACAGGCCATGGCTACACCTTC. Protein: CASSVHTGHGYTF.

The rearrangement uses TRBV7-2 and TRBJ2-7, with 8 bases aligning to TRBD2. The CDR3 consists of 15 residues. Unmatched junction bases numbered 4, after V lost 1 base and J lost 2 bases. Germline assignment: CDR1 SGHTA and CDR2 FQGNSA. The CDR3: CASSLDGRGPYEQYF. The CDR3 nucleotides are TGTGCCAGCAGCTTAGACGGGAGGGGACCCTACGAGCAGTACTTC.

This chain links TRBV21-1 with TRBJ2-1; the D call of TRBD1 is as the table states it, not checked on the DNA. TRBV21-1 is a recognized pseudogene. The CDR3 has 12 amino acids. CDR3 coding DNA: TGTCCAGGGCGACCAATCTACAATGAGCAGTTCTTC. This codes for CPGRPIYNEQFF.

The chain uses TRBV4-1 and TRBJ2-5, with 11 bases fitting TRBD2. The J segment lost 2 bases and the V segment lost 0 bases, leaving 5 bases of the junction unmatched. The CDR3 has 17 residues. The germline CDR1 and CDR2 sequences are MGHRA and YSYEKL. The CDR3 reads CASSQERLAGGQETQYF. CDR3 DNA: TGCGCCAGCAGCCAAGAAAGGCTAGCGGGGGGTCAAGAGACCCAGTACTTC.

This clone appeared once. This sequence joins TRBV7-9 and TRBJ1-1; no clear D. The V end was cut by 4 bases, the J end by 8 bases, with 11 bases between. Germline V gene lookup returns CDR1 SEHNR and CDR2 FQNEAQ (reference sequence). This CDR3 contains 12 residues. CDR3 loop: CASSSNGREAFF. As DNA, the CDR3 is TGTGCCAGCAGCTCCAATGGGAGGGAAGCTTTCTTT.

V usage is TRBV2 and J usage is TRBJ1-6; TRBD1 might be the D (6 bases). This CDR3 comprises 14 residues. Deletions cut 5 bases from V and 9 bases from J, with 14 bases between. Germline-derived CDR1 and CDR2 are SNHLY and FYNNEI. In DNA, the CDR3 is TGTGCCAGCAGTCCGGACAGAATGGGTTCACCCCTCCACTTT. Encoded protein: CASSPDRMGSPLHF.

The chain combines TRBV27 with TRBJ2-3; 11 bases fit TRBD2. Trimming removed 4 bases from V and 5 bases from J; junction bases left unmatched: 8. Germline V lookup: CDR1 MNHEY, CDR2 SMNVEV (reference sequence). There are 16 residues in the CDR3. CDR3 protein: CASSSPSGRIGDTQYF. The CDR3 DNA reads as TGTGCCAGCAGTTCCCCTAGCGGGAGGATTGGAGATACGCAGTATTTT.

In DNA, the CDR3 is TGTGCCAGCACCCGGCCTGACTCCTACGAGCAGTACTTC. Translation gives CASTRPDSYEQYF. The V gene is TRBV2, the J gene TRBJ2-7; D not resolved. The CDR3 runs to 13 residues. Trimming shortened V by 7 bases and J by 0 bases, and 10 bases separated the two germline ends. In germline, CDR1 is SNHLY, CDR2 FYNNEI. The full variable domain, completed using reference TRBV2 and TRBJ2-7, is EPEVTQTPSHQVTQMGQEVILRCVPISNHLYFYWYRQILGQKVEFLVSFYNNEISEKSEIFDDQFSVERPDGSNFTLKIRSTKLEDSAMYFCASTRPDSYEQYFGPGTRLTVT.

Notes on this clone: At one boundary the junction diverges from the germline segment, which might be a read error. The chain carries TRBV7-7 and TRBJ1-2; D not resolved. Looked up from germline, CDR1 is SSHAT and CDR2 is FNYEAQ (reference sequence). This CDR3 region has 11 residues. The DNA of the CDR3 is TGTGCTAGCAGCTTATTCTCAAGCTACACCTTC. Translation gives CASSLFSSYTF.